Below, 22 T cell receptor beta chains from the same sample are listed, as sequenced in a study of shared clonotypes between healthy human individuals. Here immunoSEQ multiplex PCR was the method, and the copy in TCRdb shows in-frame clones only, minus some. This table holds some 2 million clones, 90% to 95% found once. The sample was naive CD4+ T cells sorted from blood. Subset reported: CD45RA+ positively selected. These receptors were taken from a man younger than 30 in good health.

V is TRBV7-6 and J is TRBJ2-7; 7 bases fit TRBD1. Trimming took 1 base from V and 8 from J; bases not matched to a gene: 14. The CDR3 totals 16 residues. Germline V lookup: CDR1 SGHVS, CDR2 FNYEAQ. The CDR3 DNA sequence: TGTGCCAGCAGCTTAGGCCTGAGGGACAGCCAAGAGAAGCAGTACTTC. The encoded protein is CASSLGLRDSQEKQYF.

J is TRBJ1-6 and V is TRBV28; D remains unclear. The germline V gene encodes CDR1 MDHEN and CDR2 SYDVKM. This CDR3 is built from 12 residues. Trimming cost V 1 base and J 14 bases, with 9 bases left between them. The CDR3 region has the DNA TGTGCCAGCAGTTTATTTGGCCGGGCCCTCCACTTT. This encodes CASSLFGRALHF.

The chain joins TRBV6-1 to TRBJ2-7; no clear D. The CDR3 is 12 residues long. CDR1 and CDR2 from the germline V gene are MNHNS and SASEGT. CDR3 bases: TGTGCCAGCAGTGAAGCTGGTAGACCTGGGGAAGTC. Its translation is CASSEAGRPGEV.

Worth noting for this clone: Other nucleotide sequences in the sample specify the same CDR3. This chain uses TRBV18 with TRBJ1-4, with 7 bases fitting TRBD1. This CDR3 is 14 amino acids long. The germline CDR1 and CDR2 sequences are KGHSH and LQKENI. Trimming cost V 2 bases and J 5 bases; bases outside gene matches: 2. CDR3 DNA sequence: TGTGCCAGCTCACCAGCAGGGGGAAATGAAAAACTGTTTTTT. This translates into CASSPAGGNEKLFF.

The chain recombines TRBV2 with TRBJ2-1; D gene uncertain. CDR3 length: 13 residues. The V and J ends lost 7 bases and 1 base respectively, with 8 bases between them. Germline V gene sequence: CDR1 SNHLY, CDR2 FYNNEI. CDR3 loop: CASKTSSYNEQFF. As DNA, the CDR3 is TGTGCCAGCAAAACGAGTTCCTACAATGAGCAGTTCTTC.

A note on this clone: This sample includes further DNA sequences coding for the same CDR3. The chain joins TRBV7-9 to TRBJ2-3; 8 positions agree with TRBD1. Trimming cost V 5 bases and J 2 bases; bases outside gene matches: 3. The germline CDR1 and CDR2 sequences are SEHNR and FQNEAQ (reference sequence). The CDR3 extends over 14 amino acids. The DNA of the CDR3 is TGTGCCAGCAGCCTGGACAGGGACACAGATACGCAGTATTTT. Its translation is CASSLDRDTDTQYF.

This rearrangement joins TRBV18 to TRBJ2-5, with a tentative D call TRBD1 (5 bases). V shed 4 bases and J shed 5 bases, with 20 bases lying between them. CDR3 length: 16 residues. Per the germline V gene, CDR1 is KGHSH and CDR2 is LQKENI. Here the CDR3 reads CASSQTTAPQWETQYF. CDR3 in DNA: TGTGCCAGCTCACAGACGACAGCCCCACAATGGGAGACCCAGTACTTC.

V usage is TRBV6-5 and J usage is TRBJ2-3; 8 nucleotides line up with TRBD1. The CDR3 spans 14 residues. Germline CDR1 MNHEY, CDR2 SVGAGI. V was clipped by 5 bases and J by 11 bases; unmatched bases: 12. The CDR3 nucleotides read TGTGCCAGCAGTAATCGGGACAGGTGGTCGAGGCAGTATTTT. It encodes CASSNRDRWSRQYF.

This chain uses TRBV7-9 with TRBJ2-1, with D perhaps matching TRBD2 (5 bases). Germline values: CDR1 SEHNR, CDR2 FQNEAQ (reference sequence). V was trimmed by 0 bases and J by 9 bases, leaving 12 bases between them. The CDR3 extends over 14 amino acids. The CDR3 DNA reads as TGTGCCAGCAGCTTAGCACCGGGATCCCGTGAGCAGTTCTTC. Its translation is CASSLAPGSREQFF.

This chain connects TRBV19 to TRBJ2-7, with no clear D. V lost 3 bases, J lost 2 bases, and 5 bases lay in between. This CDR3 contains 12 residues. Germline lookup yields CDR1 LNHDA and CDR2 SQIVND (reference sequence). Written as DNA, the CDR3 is TGTGCCAGTAGTATTATCCCCTACGAGCAGTACTTC. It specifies CASSIIPYEQYF.

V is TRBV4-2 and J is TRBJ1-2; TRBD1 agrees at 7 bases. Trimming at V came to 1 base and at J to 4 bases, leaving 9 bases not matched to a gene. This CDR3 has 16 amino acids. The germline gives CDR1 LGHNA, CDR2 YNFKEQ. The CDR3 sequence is CASSQVQLDRTYGYTF. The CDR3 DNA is TGTGCCAGCAGCCAAGTTCAGTTGGACAGGACCTATGGCTACACCTTC.

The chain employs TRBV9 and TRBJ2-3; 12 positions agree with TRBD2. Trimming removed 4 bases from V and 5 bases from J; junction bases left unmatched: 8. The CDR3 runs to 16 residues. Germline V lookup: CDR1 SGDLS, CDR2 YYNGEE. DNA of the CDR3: TGTGCCAGCAGCCCAAGGACTAGCGGGAACGTAGATACGCAGTATTTT. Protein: CASSPRTSGNVDTQYF.

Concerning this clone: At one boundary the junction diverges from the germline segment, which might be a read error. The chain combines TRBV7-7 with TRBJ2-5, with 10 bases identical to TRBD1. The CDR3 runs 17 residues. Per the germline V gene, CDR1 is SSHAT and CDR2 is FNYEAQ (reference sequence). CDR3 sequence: CASSSQDRGRGKETQYF. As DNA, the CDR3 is TGTGCTAGCAGCTCCCAAGACAGGGGGCGGGGGAAAGAGACCCAGTACTTC.

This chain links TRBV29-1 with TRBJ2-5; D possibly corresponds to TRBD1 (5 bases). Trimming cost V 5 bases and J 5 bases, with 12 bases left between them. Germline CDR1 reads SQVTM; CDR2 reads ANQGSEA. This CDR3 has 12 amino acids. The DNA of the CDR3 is TGCAGCGTTAAGGGGTTAGGGGAGACCCAGTACTTC. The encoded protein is CSVKGLGETQYF.

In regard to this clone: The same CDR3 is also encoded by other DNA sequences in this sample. In DNA form, the CDR3 reads TGTGCCAGCAGTGGGCTAGCTTACGAGCAGTACTTC. It yields the protein CASSGLAYEQYF. This chain joins TRBV2 and TRBJ2-7, with D possibly being TRBD2 (5 bases). V lost 4 bases and J lost 4, with 8 bases in between. The CDR3 has 12 residues. CDR1 and CDR2 from the germline V gene are SNHLY and FYNNEI.

The CDR3 DNA is TGTGCCAGCAGTGAATGGCCCTCACGGGGCACCGGGGAGCTGTTTTTT. Translation: CASSEWPSRGTGELFF. The chain is built from TRBV25-1 and TRBJ2-2; weak D call: TRBD2 (5 bases). Per the germline V gene, CDR1 is MGHDK and CDR2 is SYGVNS. V was pared by 1 base and J by 4 bases, with 13 bases between. CDR3 size: 16 residues.

The CDR3 DNA reads TGCGCCAGCAGCCAAGTTCGGAGCTACGAGCAGTACTTC. Translated: CASSQVRSYEQYF. This sequence joins TRBV4-1 and TRBJ2-7; no firm D call. Germline CDR1 reads MGHRA; CDR2 reads YSYEKL. The CDR3 length is 13 residues. Trimming left V 1 base short and J 3 bases short, with 7 bases between.

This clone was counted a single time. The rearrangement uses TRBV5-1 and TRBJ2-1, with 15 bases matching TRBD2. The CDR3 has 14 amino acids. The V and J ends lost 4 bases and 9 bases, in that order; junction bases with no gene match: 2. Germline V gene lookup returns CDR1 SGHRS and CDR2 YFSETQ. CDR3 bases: TGCGCCAGCAGCCCGGGACTAGCGGGAGGTGAGCAGTTCTTC. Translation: CASSPGLAGGEQFF.

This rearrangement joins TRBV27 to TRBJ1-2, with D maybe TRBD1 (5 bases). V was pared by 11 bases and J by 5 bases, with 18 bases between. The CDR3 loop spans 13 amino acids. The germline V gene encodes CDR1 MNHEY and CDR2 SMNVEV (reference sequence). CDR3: CAAGPRGLYGYTF. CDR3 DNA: TGTGCCGCGGGGCCGAGAGGTTTATATGGCTACACCTTC.

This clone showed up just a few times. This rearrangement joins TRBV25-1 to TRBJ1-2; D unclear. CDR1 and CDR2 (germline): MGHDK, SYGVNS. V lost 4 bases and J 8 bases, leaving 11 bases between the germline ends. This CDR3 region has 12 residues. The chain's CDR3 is CASSGPSPGYTF. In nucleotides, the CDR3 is TGTGCCAGCAGTGGTCCCTCCCCCGGCTACACCTTC.

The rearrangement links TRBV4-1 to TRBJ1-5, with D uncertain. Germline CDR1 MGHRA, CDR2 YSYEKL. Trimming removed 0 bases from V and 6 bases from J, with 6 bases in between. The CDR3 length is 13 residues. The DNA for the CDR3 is TGCGCCAGCAGCCAAGAAGTTGCTCAGCCCCAGCATTTT. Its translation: CASSQEVAQPQHF.

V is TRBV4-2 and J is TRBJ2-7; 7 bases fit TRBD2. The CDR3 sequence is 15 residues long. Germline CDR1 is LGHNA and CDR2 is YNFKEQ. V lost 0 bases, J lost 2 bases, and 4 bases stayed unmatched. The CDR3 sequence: CASSQDSGSTYEQYF. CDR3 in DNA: TGTGCCAGCAGCCAAGATAGCGGGTCTACCTACGAGCAGTACTTC.